This TCR beta chain was captured by sequencing in a study of blood T cells in healthy people across ages. General study results and limits: Expanded clonotype changes were possibly confounded by unknown donor CMV status. Observed TCR beta diversity per million T cells went down as age went up. This fall followed a roughly linear course with age.

The authors ran a second PCR of about 7 to 11 cycles using a sample-barcoded 5' primer and a J-beta primer mix. TCRdb called the 5' RACE reads again in MiXCR, with one record for every CDR3 protein. This repertoire shows 1.4 million or so distinct CDR3 sequences, about 42% found once; its top ten account for 4%. Each sample yielded at least 5.5 micrograms of PBMC total RNA. Trimming took 7 bases from V and 3 from J; bases not matched to a gene: 9. This CDR3 has 14 amino acids. Germline assignment: CDR1 SQVTM and CDR2 ANQGSEA. Concerning this clonotype: What it binds is unknown.

This chain joins TRBV29-1 and TRBJ1-5, with 7 nucleotides matching TRBD1. Sequences were obtained from blood. The clonotype comes from a woman younger than 30 in good health. The CDR3 loop reads CSASLGTDNQPQHF. The CDR3 DNA follows: TGCAGCGCTTCCCTCGGGACAGACAATCAGCCCCAGCATTTT.